This TCR beta chain was sequenced during a study of blood T cell repertoires in COVID-19. Across the study: Some COVID-19 samples were acute and others convalescent; all came from the United States, Italy and Spain. PBMCs, B-cell-depleted T cells, or T cells were the source of the cDNA or gDNA that made up the material.

Authors' analysis steps: From reference gene primer amplification, estimates of nucleated cell counts were derived. TCRdb keeps only in-frame clones here, not all; method: immunoSEQ multiplex PCR. V and J calls and clone size are as listed in that table; D and trimming were resolved from the DNA. The repertoire includes 150,000 or so clones, around 82% of them detected once, and 6.5% to 9% sits in the top ten. A Seattle source enrolled patients during active infection and followed them longitudinally. V was cut by 2 bases and J by 7 bases, with 9 bases left in between. CDR3 length: 13 amino acids. In germline, CDR1 is MDHEN, CDR2 SYDVKM.

This chain connects TRBV28 to TRBJ1-3; D unresolved. This clonotype originated in a woman aged 40 to 50 with COVID-19, enrolled during active disease. Material: peripheral blood. The CDR3 here is CASSLVPRNTIYF. The CDR3, as DNA: TGTGCCAGCAGTTTAGTACCTCGGAACACCATATATTTT.